The next 7 T cell receptor beta chains were all read from a single sample in a study of cytomegalovirus exposure and HLA in healthy donors. The PCR ran on 60 Vbeta and 13 Jbeta primers. The method was immunoSEQ multiplex PCR; TCRdb's version includes in-frame clones alone and lacks a portion of them. Altogether more than 95,000 clones are present, approximately 80% being singletons, with the ten largest covering about 4.9%. The sequencing input was PBMCs. The receptors were sampled from a man aged 50 or older in good health and CMV-seropositive.

The chain combines TRBV9 with TRBJ1-2; unclear D gene. Germline-derived CDR1 and CDR2 are SGDLS and YYNGEE. CDR3 length equals 12 residues. Trimming took 0 bases from V and 7 from J, leaving 7 bases between them. For the CDR3, the DNA is TGTGCCAGCAGCGTAGCCGGGGTTGGCTACACCTTC. It yields the protein CASSVAGVGYTF.

The CDR3 DNA reads TGTGCCACCAGCAGTATGACGGGGGGACCCAATGAGCAGTTCTTC. It is translated as CATSSMTGGPNEQFF. The gene calls are TRBV15 and TRBJ2-1; 7 bases are shared with TRBD2. CDR1 LNHNV and CDR2 YYDKDF come from the germline V gene (reference sequence). There are 15 residues in the CDR3. After removal of 3 bases from V and 6 bases from J, the junction contained 8 bases not matched to a gene.

There are a few counts of this clone. CDR3 amino acids: CSVDPGKGAPEAFF. CDR3 bases: TGCAGCGTTGATCCCGGGAAGGGGGCCCCTGAAGCTTTCTTT. The V gene is TRBV29-1, the J gene TRBJ1-1; 7 nucleotides agree with TRBD1. There are 14 residues in the CDR3. V trimming: 3 bases; J trimming: 6 bases; junction bases outside the gene matches: 10. CDR1 is SQVTM and CDR2 is ANQGSEA in the germline V gene.

This clone has more than one count but fewer than ten. This chain uses TRBV12-5 with TRBJ1-5; maybe TRBD1 (6 bases). Germline CDR1 reads LGHNT; CDR2 reads FRNRAP. The length of the CDR3 is 17 residues. Trimming removed 5 bases from V and 0 bases from J, with 17 bases in between. The CDR3 DNA is TGTGCTAGTGGTCTCCAACGTCGACAGGATAGCAATCAGCCCCAGCATTTT. This encodes CASGLQRRQDSNQPQHF.

This chain links TRBV30 with TRBJ1-4; D not resolved. Between the trimmed V and J ends, which lost 3 bases and 1 base, there was a span of 15 bases. The CDR3 is 16 residues long. From germline, CDR1 is GTSNPN and CDR2 SVGIG (reference sequence). CDR3: CAWRSFGAQTNEKLFF. CDR3 DNA: TGTGCCTGGAGAAGCTTTGGAGCTCAAACTAATGAAAAACTGTTTTTT.

This chain joins TRBV11-2 and TRBJ2-3; possible D gene TRBD2, 6 bases. Per germline, CDR1 SGHAT and CDR2 FQNNGV. The V end was cut by 5 bases, the J end by 6 bases, with 12 bases between. The CDR3 runs to 13 residues. The CDR3 nucleotides read TGTGCCAGCAGCGGCTTGGGGAGGGATACGCAGTATTTT. Translation: CASSGLGRDTQYF. The variable domain in full, with the rest retrieved from reference TRBV11-2 and TRBJ2-3, is EAGVAQSPRYKIIEKRQSVAFWCNPISGHATLYWYQQILGQGPKLLIQFQNNGVVDDSQLPKDRFSAERLKGVDSTLKIQPAKLEDSAVYLCASSGLGRDTQYFGPGTRLTVL.

V and J are TRBV28 and TRBJ1-3; the match to TRBD1 covers 9 bases. Germline V gene data show CDR1 as MDHEN and CDR2 as SYDVKM. The length of the CDR3 is 17 residues. V shed 5 bases and J 1 base; nucleotides not matched to a gene: 9. Here the CDR3 DNA reads TGTGCCAGCAGTCCCCCTACAGGGGGCGCTTCTGGAAACACCATATATTTT. Its protein is CASSPPTGGASGNTIYF.